Listed below are T cell receptor beta chains from one sample, sequenced in a study of glioma-infiltrating T cells. In TCRdb, the multiplex PCR reads were re-called with MiXCR into one record per CDR3 protein. Altogether about 140,000 distinct CDR3 sequences are present, around 40% being singletons, with the ten largest covering 15% to 25%. The sample consisted of glioma tissue, nonneoplastic brain tissue, or PBMCs (not recorded which). These receptors originate from a human donor with low-grade glioma or glioblastoma, undergoing nonglioma brain surgery, or in good health (not recorded which). The CDR3 runs from the conserved cysteine through the conserved F or W. A D gene is named only where the DNA matches it firmly. Expanded clones get a size class; other rows say once, few or many, or leave the size out.

>TRBJ2-4|.|TRBV28|many
TGTGCCAGCAGTTTGAGAGGAGTTCTAGCCAAAAACATTCAGTACTTC
CASSLRGVLAKNIQYF
>TRBJ2-3|.|TRBV10-3|.
TGTGCCATCACATCGGGCCTTAGCACAGATACGCAGTATTTT
CAITSGLSTDTQYF
>TRBJ2-7|.|TRBV7-2|few
TGTGCCAGCAGCTTAGCCCAGGGGACCTACGAGCAGTACTTC
CASSLAQGTYEQYF
>TRBJ1-1|.|TRBV6-1|few
TGTGCCAGCAGTGATGGGGGGGCGACCACTGAAGCTTTCTTT
CASSDGGATTEAFF
>TRBJ1-5|TRBD1|TRBV6-1|once
TGTGCCGTTCGGGACAGGGGGCTCAATCAGCCCCAGCATTTT
CAVRDRGLNQPQHF
>TRBJ1-5|.|TRBV2|.
TGTGCCAGCAGTGAAACCGGGCGGAATCAGCCCCAGCATTTT
CASSETGRNQPQHF
>TRBJ1-5|.|TRBV6-6|few
TGTGCCAGCAGTTATCAAAGGGAGGATCAGCCCCAGCATTTT
CASSYQREDQPQHF
>TRBJ1-5|.|TRBV7-2|once
TGTGCCAGCAGCTTTACAGATCAGCCCCAGCATTTT
CASSFTDQPQHF
>TRBJ2-7|.|TRBV4-1|.
TGCGCCAGCAGCCTTCAGGCCAGACGGCCCGACGAGCAGTACTTC
CASSLQARRPDEQYF
>TRBJ1-2|.|TRBV20-1|.
TGCAGTGCCCGTCTGATTAACTATGGCTACACCTTC
CSARLINYGYTF
>TRBJ1-2|.|TRBV4-3|.
TGCGCCAGCAGCCATATAGGGGGGAACTATGGCTACACCTTC
CASSHIGGNYGYTF
>TRBJ2-3|TRBD2|TRBV28|.
TGTGCCAGCACTCCGCTAGCGGGAGTTGCAGATACGCAGTATTTT
CASTPLAGVADTQYF
>TRBJ2-1|.|TRBV29-1|few
TGCAGCGCACGACTGGGCCTGAGCTCCTACAATGAGCAGTTCTTC
CSARLGLSSYNEQFF
>TRBJ2-7|TRBD2|TRBV6-1|many
TGTGCCAGCAGCCAGCGGGAGATAACCTACGAGCAGTACTTC
CASSQREITYEQYF
>TRBJ1-2|.|TRBV28|few
TGTGCCAGCAGTCCCCAAGACAGGAAGTATGGCTACACCTTC
CASSPQDRKYGYTF
>TRBJ1-1|TRBD1|TRBV29-1|.
TGCAGCGTCCTCAGGGGGCAGACTGAAGCTTTCTTT
CSVLRGQTEAFF
>TRBJ2-1|.|TRBV2|.
TGTGCCAGCAGTGAAGATGACCTTGAGCAGTTCTTC
CASSEDDLEQFF
>TRBJ2-1|TRBD2|TRBV27|.
TGTGCCAGCAGTTCGCTACTTAGCGGGAGTATGAGTGAGCAGTTCTTC
CASSSLLSGSMSEQFF
>TRBJ2-3|.|TRBV25-1|few
TGTGCCACTAGCCCCGGAGATACGCAGTATTTT
CATSPGDTQYF
>TRBJ2-1|.|TRBV6-2/TRBV6-3|once
TGTGCCAGCAGCTCGGGACGAAATGAGCAGTTCTTC
CASSSGRNEQFF
>TRBJ2-1|.|TRBV27|few
TGTGCCAGCAGTACCCCAGGAATGCCTAACAATGAGCAGTTCTTC
CASSTPGMPNNEQFF
>TRBJ1-6|.|TRBV7-6|.
TGTGCTAGCAGCTTGGCGATAGATTCACCCCTCCACTTT
CASSLAIDSPLHF
>TRBJ2-3|TRBD2|TRBV20-1|few
TGCAGTGCTAGATCAGGCGGGAGGGCCGATACGCAGTATTTT
CSARSGGRADTQYF
>TRBJ2-7|.|TRBV27|few
TGTGCCAGCAGGACAAACAGGGATTTCTACGAGCAGTACTTC
CASRTNRDFYEQYF
>TRBJ2-1|TRBD2|TRBV20-1|few
TGCAGTGCGGCTAGCGGGTTCGATGAGCAGTTCTTC
CSAASGFDEQFF
>TRBJ2-3|TRBD2|TRBV12-3/TRBV12-4|.
TGTGCCAGCAGCCACGCCGGGACTAGCGATCCGGATACGCAGTATTTT
CASSHAGTSDPDTQYF
>TRBJ2-1|.|TRBV10-3|few
TGTGCCATCAGGGGGGAGAATGAGCAGTTCTTC
CAIRGENEQFF
>TRBJ2-1|.|TRBV20-1|.
TGCAGTGCTAGAGATTACAGGGTCCCCTACAATGAGCAGTTCTTC
CSARDYRVPYNEQFF
>TRBJ1-6|.|TRBV6-5|.
TGTGCCAGCATTAAGACGGTGGCGAGCTCCTATAATCCACCCCTCCACTTT
CASIKTVASSYNPPLHF
>TRBJ1-1|.|TRBV7-2|.
TGTGCCAGCAGCCCTGGACAAACGAACACTGAAGCTTTCTTT
CASSPGQTNTEAFF
>TRBJ2-3|TRBD1|TRBV7-2|.
TGTGCCAGCAGCTGGAAGACAGGGTTCACAGATACGCAGTATTTT
CASSWKTGFTDTQYF
>TRBJ2-5|.|TRBV7-2|.
TGTGCCAGCAGCTCAGCCGGGAGACAAGAGACCCAGTACTTT
CASSSAGRQETQYF
>TRBJ2-3|TRBD2|TRBV7-2|few
TGTGCCAGCAGCTTATTCTTGACTAGCGGGGCCACAGATACGCAGTATTTT
CASSLFLTSGATDTQYF
>TRBJ2-7|TRBD2|TRBV6-1|few
TGTGCCAGCAGTGAAGGCGGCGGGAGGGTCTACGAGCAGTACTTC
CASSEGGGRVYEQYF
>TRBJ2-3|.|TRBV20-1|.
TGCAGTGTCGATTCCCGGAGCACAGATACGCAGTATTTT
CSVDSRSTDTQYF
>TRBJ2-3|TRBD2|TRBV28|.
TGTGCCAGCAGCTTAACGGGAGGGTTGGCCGATACGCAGTATTTT
CASSLTGGLADTQYF
>TRBJ2-7|.|TRBV20-1|.
TGCAGTGCCCCAGAGGGCCAGTCCTACGAGCAGTACTTC
CSAPEGQSYEQYF